Each of the 32 T cell receptor beta chains below was sequenced from the same sample in a study of a mutant IDH1 vaccine in newly diagnosed glioma listed by TCRdb under 2021. The time point label on this specimen signifies: week 5, during vaccination. Each vaccine dose was 300 ug of a 20-mer mutant IDH1 peptide in Montanide, given subcutaneously with topical imiquimod. These receptors have no known antigen. Library preparation used the immunoSEQ multiplex PCR assay. Imported from immuneACCESS, the table was reduced by TCRdb to in-frame sequences with V and J called. These copies leave out some clones; in studies compared against another copy, an unresolved V gene accounts for under half, and the cause of the remainder is not known. The sample table holds around 31,000 clones, of which about three fifths were seen once. About 11% of the sample belongs to the ten largest clones. This specimen consisted of PBMCs, obtained from a glioma patient whose treatment included an IDH1 peptide vaccine. Receptors were obtained from a young woman with glioma.

The J gene is TRBJ2-7, the V gene TRBV28; D unresolved. CDR3 length equals 14 residues. Germline V gene data show CDR1 as MDHEN and CDR2 as SYDVKM. The V end was cut by 4 bases, the J end by 3 bases, with 13 bases between. CDR3 region: CASSSMGTDYEQYF. CDR3 nucleotides: TGTGCCAGCAGTTCGATGGGCACTGACTACGAGCAGTACTTC.

This chain uses TRBV4-2 with TRBJ1-4; the D gene is possibly TRBD1 (6 bases). This CDR3 contains 17 residues. V was pared by 4 bases and J by 7 bases, with 22 bases between. From germline, CDR1 is LGHNA and CDR2 YNFKEQ. CDR3 nucleotide sequence: TGTGCCAGCAGCCGAATGGGAGCGGGGGCGATGGGTGAAAAACTGTTTTTT. Amino acid sequence: CASSRMGAGAMGEKLFF.

The chain combines TRBV7-3 with TRBJ2-1; 11 nucleotides match TRBD2. This CDR3 has 15 amino acids. The J segment lost 9 bases and the V segment lost 1 base, leaving 5 bases of the junction unmatched. Per germline, CDR1 SGHTA and CDR2 FQGTGA. The CDR3 nucleotides are TGTGCCAGCAGCTTAAGGACTAGCGGGTTTGTTGAGCAGTTCTTC. Amino acid sequence: CASSLRTSGFVEQFF.

The chain has TRBV4-1 and TRBJ2-3; TRBD2 aligns across 9 bases. Germline trimming cut 4 bases from V and 9 bases from J; bases unmatched to any gene: 8. Germline CDR1 reads MGHRA; CDR2 reads YSYEKL. The CDR3 covers 14 residues. The CDR3 sequence is CASSPSGGSVTQYF. The DNA of the CDR3 is TGCGCCAGCAGCCCGAGCGGGGGGAGTGTGACGCAGTATTTT.

About this clone: At one end the junction does not follow the germline gene, possibly because of a read error. V and J are TRBV5-1 and TRBJ2-1, with 7 bases aligning to TRBD1. The CDR3 extends over 15 amino acids. Germline V lookup: CDR1 SGHRS, CDR2 YFSETQ. The CDR3 protein is CAGSLEQGPYNEQFF. The CDR3 DNA reads as TGCGCCGGCAGCTTGGAACAGGGGCCCTACAATGAGCAGTTCTTC.

J is TRBJ1-1 and V is TRBV28; D gene unclear. The germline V gene encodes CDR1 MDHEN and CDR2 SYDVKM. This CDR3 has 12 amino acids. V lost 5 bases to trimming and J lost 7 bases, with 11 bases between them. The CDR3 bases are TGTGCCAGCAGTCGTCGGGCCCTTGAAGCTTTCTTT. Its protein product is CASSRRALEAFF.

This clone turned up a few times. The chain has TRBV12-5 and TRBJ1-2, with a possible D match to TRBD1 (5 bases). The CDR3 has 13 amino acids. Trimming cost V 1 base and J 6 bases, with 9 bases left between them. The germline gives CDR1 LGHNT, CDR2 FRNRAP. In nucleotides, the CDR3 is TGTGCTAGTGGTTTGGGGGGGGAGGATGGCTACACCTTC. This translates into CASGLGGEDGYTF.

The rearrangement uses TRBV10-3 and TRBJ2-1, with 12 positions matching TRBD2. V trimming: 6 bases; J trimming: 6 bases; junction bases outside the gene matches: 6. Germline CDR1 is ENHRY and CDR2 is SYGVKD. The CDR3 is 15 residues long. The CDR3 sequence: CAIRTAGLAGNEQFF. The CDR3 DNA reads as TGTGCCATCAGAACCGCGGGACTAGCGGGCAATGAGCAGTTCTTC.

This chain links TRBV19 with TRBJ1-1; no clear D gene. Trimming stripped 7 bases from V and 5 bases from J, with 17 bases between. Germline lookup yields CDR1 LNHDA and CDR2 SQIVND (reference sequence). CDR3 length: 14 amino acids. The CDR3 sequence is CASMEREVGTEAFF. CDR3 bases: TGTGCCAGTATGGAAAGGGAGGTTGGAACTGAAGCTTTCTTT.

This clone has only a few counts. The chain joins TRBV4-1 to TRBJ2-7; the match to TRBD2 covers 9 bases. V was pared by 0 bases and J by 4 bases, with 7 bases of the junction left unmatched. CDR1 MGHRA and CDR2 YSYEKL come from the germline V gene. The CDR3 loop spans 16 amino acids. The CDR3 is CASSQDLTSGRYEQYF. The DNA for the CDR3 is TGCGCCAGCAGCCAAGACCTGACTAGCGGACGTTACGAGCAGTACTTC.

The chain carries TRBV5-1 and TRBJ2-5; tentatively, D is TRBD1 (6 bases). The DNA end favors TRBJ2-7, so the J call may be wrong. The CDR3 loop spans 13 amino acids. The V gene's germline CDR1 is SGHRS and CDR2 YFSETQ. CDR3 DNA sequence: TGCGCCAGCAGCGATGGACAGCCCTACGAGCAGTACTTC. Translating gives CASSDGQPYEQYF.

The chain has TRBV30 and TRBJ1-2; D may be TRBD1 (5 bases). The CDR3 covers 11 residues. Germline V gene data show CDR1 as GTSNPN and CDR2 as SVGIG (reference sequence). V shed 8 bases and J shed 8 bases, with 15 bases lying between them. CDR3 sequence: CAGQRGGGYTF. The CDR3 DNA reads as TGTGCCGGCCAACGGGGGGGAGGCTACACCTTC. The whole variable domain, filled in from reference TRBV30 and TRBJ1-2, reads SQTIHQWPATLVQPVGSPLSLECTVEGTSNPNLYWYRQAAGRGLQLLFYSVGIGQISSEVPQNLSASRPQDRQFILSSKKLLLSDSGFYLCAGQRGGGYTFGSGTRLTVV.

J is TRBJ2-5 and V is TRBV9; D is ambiguous. The assigned J gene may be wrong: the sequence end matches TRBJ2-7 better. This CDR3 contains 13 residues. Germline assignment: CDR1 SGDLS and CDR2 YYNGEE. In nucleotides, the CDR3 is TGTGCCAGCAGCGTAGGTCATACCTACGAGCAGTACTTC. This gives the protein CASSVGHTYEQYF.

This clone was picked up one time. The chain links TRBV5-5 to TRBJ2-1; 10 nucleotides line up with TRBD2. CDR1 SGHKS and CDR2 YYEKEE come from the germline V gene (reference sequence). Losses at the gene ends were 6 bases for V and 3 bases for J; bases not matched to a gene: 6. This CDR3 is 15 amino acids long. Written as DNA, the CDR3 is TGTGCCAGCATCATCGGACTAGCGGACTACAATGAGCAGTTCTTC. Translated, it gives CASIIGLADYNEQFF.

This clone turned up a few times. The V and J genes are TRBV19 and TRBJ1-5, with D possibly matching TRBD1 (5 bases). This CDR3 spans 16 amino acids. Germline V CDR1 and CDR2: LNHDA, SQIVND (reference sequence). The V gene lost 5 bases and the J gene lost 4 bases, with 18 bases spanning the gap. CDR3 sequence reads: CASSDLLGTRNQPQHF. The CDR3, as DNA: TGTGCCAGTAGTGATCTCCTTGGGACGCGAAATCAGCCCCAGCATTTT. The full variable domain, its missing parts supplied by reference TRBV19 and TRBJ1-5, is DGGITQSPKYLFRKEGQNVTLSCEQNLNHDAMYWYRQDPGQGLRLIYYSQIVNDFQKGDIAEGYSVSREKKESFPLTVTSAQKNPTAFYLCASSDLLGTRNQPQHFGDGTRLSIL.

The V and J genes are TRBV25-1 and TRBJ2-1; D is perhaps TRBD1 (7 bases). There are 14 residues in the CDR3. The V end was cut by 6 bases, the J end by 6 bases, with 15 bases between. Germline lookup yields CDR1 MGHDK and CDR2 SYGVNS. For the CDR3, the DNA is TGTGCCAGCAGGGCGGGACAGATGATCAATGAGCAGTTCTTC. This encodes CASRAGQMINEQFF.

The chain couples TRBV10-3 to TRBJ2-1; D may be TRBD2 (6 bases). The germline CDR1 and CDR2 sequences are ENHRY and SYGVKD. V was clipped by 10 bases and J by 4 bases, with 26 bases between them. The CDR3 is 17 amino acids. The CDR3 DNA reads TGTGCCACTAGCCCCGTCGGGAGTAAGGTGGGGTACAATGAGCAGTTCTTC. This sequence encodes CATSPVGSKVGYNEQFF.

This chain links TRBV30 with TRBJ2-5, with unresolved D. Trimming removed 2 bases at V and 2 bases at J, with 3 bases between. The CDR3 loop spans 11 amino acids. Germline lookup yields CDR1 GTSNPN and CDR2 SVGIG (reference sequence). The CDR3 is CAWSPQETQYF. Here the CDR3 DNA reads TGTGCCTGGAGTCCACAAGAGACCCAGTACTTC. Supplemented by reference TRBV30 and TRBJ2-5, the full variable domain reads SQTIHQWPATLVQPVGSPLSLECTVEGTSNPNLYWYRQAAGRGLQLLFYSVGIGQISSEVPQNLSASRPQDRQFILSSKKLLLSDSGFYLCAWSPQETQYFGPGTRLLVL.

This clone came up a few times. This chain connects TRBV7-2 to TRBJ2-4, with D tentatively TRBD2 (5 bases). The V end lost 8 bases, the J end lost 4 bases, and 18 bases lay between the germline ends. CDR1 SGHTA and CDR2 FQGNSA come from the germline V gene. The CDR3 consists of 15 residues. The DNA for the CDR3 is TGTGCCAGCTCACACCACTTGAGCGGTAAAAACATTCAGTACTTC. Protein sequence: CASSHHLSGKNIQYF. Complete variable domain (other parts from reference TRBV7-2 and TRBJ2-4): GAGVSQSPSNKVTEKGKDVELRCDPISGHTALYWYRQSLGQGLEFLIYFQGNSAPDKSGLPSDRFSAERTGGSVSTLTIQRTQQEDSAVYLCASSHHLSGKNIQYFGAGTRLSVL.

This chain connects TRBV19 to TRBJ2-7; the D gene is possibly TRBD1 (6 bases). V lost 2 bases to trimming and J lost 0 bases, with 14 bases between them. CDR1 is LNHDA, CDR2 SQIVND, per germline (reference sequence). The CDR3 is 16 residues long. The CDR3 region has the DNA TGTGCCAGTAGTATACGAGGGGGAACCAGCTCCTACGAGCAGTACTTC. Translated, it gives CASSIRGGTSSYEQYF.

The rearrangement joins TRBV27 to TRBJ2-1; 7 bases map to TRBD2. J was trimmed by 15 bases and V by 5 bases; bases with no gene match: 10. Germline values: CDR1 MNHEY, CDR2 SMNVEV (reference sequence). This CDR3 is 12 amino acids long. CDR3 nucleotide sequence: TGTGCCAGCAGTCAATCGGTGGGACTATGGTTCTTC. Its protein product is CASSQSVGLWFF.

This clone has only a few counts. The DNA for the CDR3 is TGTGCCAGTTTAAGGGGGACACCAGAGACCGGGGAGCTGTTTTTT. This translates into CASLRGTPETGELFF. V and J are TRBV6-1 and TRBJ2-2; TRBD1 might be the D (6 bases). CDR3 size: 15 residues. The germline V and J ends were trimmed by 9 bases and 5 bases, with 19 bases remaining between them. Looked up from germline, CDR1 is MNHNS and CDR2 is SASEGT.

Only a few counts were recorded for this clone. The chain links TRBV7-2 to TRBJ1-2; 9 bases map to TRBD1. The CDR3 has 15 amino acids. The ends lost 1 base at V and 4 bases at J; junction bases unmatched: 4. CDR1 and CDR2 (germline): SGHTA, FQGNSA. CDR3 sequence reads: CASSLEGTGFYGYTF. CDR3 in DNA: TGTGCCAGCAGCTTAGAGGGGACAGGGTTCTATGGCTACACCTTC.

The chain employs TRBV9 and TRBJ2-5, with D unresolved. Trimming shortened V by 4 bases and J by 4 bases, and 14 bases separated the two germline ends. The length of the CDR3 is 14 residues. Germline V lookup: CDR1 SGDLS, CDR2 YYNGEE. CDR3 in DNA: TGTGCCAGCAGCCCACACACCTCTTTAGAGACCCAGTACTTC. As protein: CASSPHTSLETQYF.

The genes are TRBV5-1 and TRBJ2-6, with D tentatively TRBD1 (5 bases). The CDR3 loop spans 16 amino acids. Trimming took off 0 bases at V and 2 bases at J, with 9 bases between the two ends. The germline gives CDR1 SGHRS, CDR2 YFSETQ. CDR3 sequence (DNA): TGCGCCAGCAGCTTGGTGTCAGGGCCTGGGGCCAACGTCCTGACTTTC. It encodes CASSLVSGPGANVLTF.

The gene calls are TRBV19 and TRBJ1-3, with TRBD1 as a possible D gene (5 bases). Trimming took 2 bases from V and 0 from J, leaving 11 bases between them. Germline CDR1 and CDR2: LNHDA and SQIVND (reference sequence). CDR3 length equals 16 residues. CDR3 DNA: TGTGCCAGTAGTATACGACAGTCTGTCTCTGGAAACACCATATATTTT. This codes for CASSIRQSVSGNTIYF.

The V and J genes are TRBV27 and TRBJ2-7, with a possible D match to TRBD2 (5 bases). The ends were cut back, 2 bases at V and 5 bases at J, with 10 bases in the middle. This CDR3 is built from 13 residues. Looked up from germline, CDR1 is MNHEY and CDR2 is SMNVEV (reference sequence). DNA of the CDR3: TGTGCCAGCAGTTTACGAGGGTTCCACGAGCAGTACTTC. It codes for CASSLRGFHEQYF.

This clone was found once. This chain joins TRBV18 and TRBJ2-3, with 7 bases matching TRBD1. The CDR3 is 16 amino acids. Germline values: CDR1 KGHSH, CDR2 LQKENI. V was clipped by 3 bases and J by 4 bases; unmatched bases: 10. CDR3 nucleotides: TGTGCCAGCTCACCGACGACAGGGAATGGCGCAGATACGCAGTATTTT. This codes for CASSPTTGNGADTQYF.

The chain has TRBV5-1 and TRBJ2-5; unclear D gene. The J call could be wrong; TRBJ2-7 is a better fit for the DNA end. This CDR3 has 11 residues. Germline V lookup: CDR1 SGHRS, CDR2 YFSETQ. The CDR3 bases are TGCGCCTCCGCGAGCACCTACGAGCAGTACTTC. Translating it yields CASASTYEQYF.

Regarding this clone: A junction end diverges from the germline sequence, so it may reflect a read error. The chain couples TRBV28 to TRBJ2-7; D may correspond to TRBD1 or TRBD2 (5 bases each). The CDR3 consists of 13 residues. Germline CDR1 and CDR2: MDHEN and SYDVKM. The CDR3 protein is CASSLSGPYEQYF. Here the CDR3 DNA reads TGTGCCAGCAGCTTATCGGGACCATACGAGCAGTACTTC.

The chain combines TRBV6-1 with TRBJ1-4, with D tentatively TRBD1 (6 bases). Germline V lookup: CDR1 MNHNS, CDR2 SASEGT. With 10 bases removed from V and 8 bases from J, the gap between germline ends came to 17 bases. The CDR3 has 13 amino acids. The CDR3 DNA follows: TGTGCCACACAAACAGGGAATAAGGAAAAACTGTTTTTT. This codes for CATQTGNKEKLFF.

V is TRBV27 and J is TRBJ1-2; 9 bases are shared with TRBD1. After removal of 5 bases from V and 4 bases from J, the junction contained 11 bases not matched to a gene. The germline CDR1 and CDR2 sequences are MNHEY and SMNVEV (reference sequence). The CDR3 has 16 amino acids. The CDR3 loop reads CASSPLGQGVGYGYTF. Written as DNA, the CDR3 is TGTGCCAGCAGTCCCTTGGGACAGGGTGTTGGCTATGGCTACACCTTC.